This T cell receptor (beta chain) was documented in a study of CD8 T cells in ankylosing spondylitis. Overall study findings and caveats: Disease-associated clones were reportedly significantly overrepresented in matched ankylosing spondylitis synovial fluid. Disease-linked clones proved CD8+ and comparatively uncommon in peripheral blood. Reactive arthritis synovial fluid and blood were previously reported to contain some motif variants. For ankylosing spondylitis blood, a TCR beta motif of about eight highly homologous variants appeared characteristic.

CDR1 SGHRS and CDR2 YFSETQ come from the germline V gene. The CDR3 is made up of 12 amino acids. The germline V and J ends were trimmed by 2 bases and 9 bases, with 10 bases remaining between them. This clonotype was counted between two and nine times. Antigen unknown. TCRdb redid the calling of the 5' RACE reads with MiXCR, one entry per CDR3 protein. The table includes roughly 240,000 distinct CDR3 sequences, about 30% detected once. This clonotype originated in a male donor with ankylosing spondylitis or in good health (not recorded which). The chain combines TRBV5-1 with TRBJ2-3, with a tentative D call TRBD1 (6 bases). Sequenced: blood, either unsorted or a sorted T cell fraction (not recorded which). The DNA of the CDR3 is TGCGCCAGCAGCTTAGACAGGAGCACGCAGTATTTT. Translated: CASSLDRSTQYF.